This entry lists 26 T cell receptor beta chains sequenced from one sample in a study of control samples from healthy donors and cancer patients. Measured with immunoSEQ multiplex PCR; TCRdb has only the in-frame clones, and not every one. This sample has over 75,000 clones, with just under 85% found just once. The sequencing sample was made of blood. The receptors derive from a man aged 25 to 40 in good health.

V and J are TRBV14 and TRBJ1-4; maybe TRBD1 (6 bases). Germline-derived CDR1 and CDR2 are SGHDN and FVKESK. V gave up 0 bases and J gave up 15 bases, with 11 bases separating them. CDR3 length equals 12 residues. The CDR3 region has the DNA TGTGCCAGCAGCCAAGAGGGGGGCAGGATGTTTTTT. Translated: CASSQEGGRMFF.

The CDR3 DNA reads TGTGCCAGCAGCGTAGCTGACGGTTTTGGGGAAAAACTGTTTTTT. Residues: CASSVADGFGEKLFF. The J gene is TRBJ1-4, the V gene TRBV9, with D unclear. The CDR3 has 15 amino acids. V was trimmed by 0 bases and J by 8 bases, leaving 14 bases between them. CDR1 and CDR2 (germline): SGDLS, YYNGEE.

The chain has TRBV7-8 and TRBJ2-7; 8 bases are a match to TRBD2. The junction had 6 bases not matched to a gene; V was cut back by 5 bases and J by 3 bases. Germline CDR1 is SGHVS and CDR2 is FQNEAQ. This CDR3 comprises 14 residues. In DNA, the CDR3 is TGTGCCAGCAGCCTTAGCGGGGTGGGCTACGAGCAGTACTTC. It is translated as CASSLSGVGYEQYF.

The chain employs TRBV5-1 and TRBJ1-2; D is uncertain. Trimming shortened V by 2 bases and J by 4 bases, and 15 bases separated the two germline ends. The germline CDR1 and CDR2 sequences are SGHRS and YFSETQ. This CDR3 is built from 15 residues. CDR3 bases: TGCGCCAGCAGCTTTGTGAGGGTCCGGGGCTATGGCTACACCTTC. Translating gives CASSFVRVRGYGYTF.

The CDR3 DNA reads TGTGCCAGCAGTGAACGAGAGGGTAAGGCTTTCTTT. Its protein product is CASSEREGKAFF. The genes are TRBV6-1 and TRBJ1-1; D not certain. The germline V gene has CDR1 MNHNS and CDR2 SASEGT. V lost 2 bases, J lost 11 bases, and 12 bases lay in between. The CDR3 totals 12 residues.

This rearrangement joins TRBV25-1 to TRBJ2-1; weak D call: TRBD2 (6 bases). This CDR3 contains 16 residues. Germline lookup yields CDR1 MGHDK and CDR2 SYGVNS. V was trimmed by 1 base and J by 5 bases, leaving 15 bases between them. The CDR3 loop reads CASSESMGGSNNEQFF. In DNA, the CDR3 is TGTGCCAGCAGTGAATCGATGGGGGGTTCCAACAATGAGCAGTTCTTC.

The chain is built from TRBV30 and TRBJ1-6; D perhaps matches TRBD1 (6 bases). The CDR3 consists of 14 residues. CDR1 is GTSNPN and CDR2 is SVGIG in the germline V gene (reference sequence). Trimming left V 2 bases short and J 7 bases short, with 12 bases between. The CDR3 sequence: CAWSKGHSNSPLHF. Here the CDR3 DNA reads TGTGCCTGGAGTAAGGGACATTCCAATTCACCCCTCCACTTT.

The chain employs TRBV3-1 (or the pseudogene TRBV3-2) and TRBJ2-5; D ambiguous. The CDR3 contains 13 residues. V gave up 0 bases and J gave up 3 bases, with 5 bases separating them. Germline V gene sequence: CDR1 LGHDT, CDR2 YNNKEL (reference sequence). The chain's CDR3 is CASSQEMKETQYF. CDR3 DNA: TGTGCCAGCAGCCAAGAGATGAAAGAGACCCAGTACTTC.

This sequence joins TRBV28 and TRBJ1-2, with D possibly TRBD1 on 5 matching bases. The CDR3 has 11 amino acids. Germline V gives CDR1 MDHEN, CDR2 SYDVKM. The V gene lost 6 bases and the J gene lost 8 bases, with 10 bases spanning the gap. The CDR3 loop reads CASSRGWGYTF. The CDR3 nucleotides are TGTGCCAGCAGCCGGGGGTGGGGCTACACCTTC.

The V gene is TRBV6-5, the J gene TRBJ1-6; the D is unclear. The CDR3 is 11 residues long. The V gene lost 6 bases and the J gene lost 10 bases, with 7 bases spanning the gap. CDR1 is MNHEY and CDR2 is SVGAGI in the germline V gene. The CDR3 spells CASRVASPLHF. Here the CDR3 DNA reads TGTGCCAGCAGGGTCGCCTCACCCCTCCACTTT.

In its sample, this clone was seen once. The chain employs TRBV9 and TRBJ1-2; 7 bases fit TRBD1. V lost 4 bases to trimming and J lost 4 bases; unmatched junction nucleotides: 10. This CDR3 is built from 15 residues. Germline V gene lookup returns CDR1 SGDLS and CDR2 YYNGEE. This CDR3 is CASSPQGQAGYGYTF. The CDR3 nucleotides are TGTGCCAGCAGCCCCCAAGGACAGGCAGGCTATGGCTACACCTTC. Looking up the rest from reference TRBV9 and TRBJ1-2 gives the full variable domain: DSGVTQTPKHLITATGQRVTLRCSPRSGDLSVYWYQQSLDQGLQFLIQYYNGEERAKGNILERFSAQQFPDLHSELNLSSLELGDSALYFCASSPQGQAGYGYTFGSGTRLTVV.

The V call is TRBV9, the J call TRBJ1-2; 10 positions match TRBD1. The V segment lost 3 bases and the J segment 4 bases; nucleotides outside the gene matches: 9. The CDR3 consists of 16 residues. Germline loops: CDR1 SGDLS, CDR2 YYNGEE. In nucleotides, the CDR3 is TGTGCCAGCAGCGCATCCGGGACAGGGGACGGCTATGGCTACACCTTC. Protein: CASSASGTGDGYGYTF.

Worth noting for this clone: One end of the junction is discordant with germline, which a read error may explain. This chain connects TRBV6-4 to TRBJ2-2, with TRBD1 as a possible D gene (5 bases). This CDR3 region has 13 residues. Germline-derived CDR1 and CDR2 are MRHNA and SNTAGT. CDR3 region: CASRGLNSGELFF. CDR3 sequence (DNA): TGTGCCAGCAGGGGGCTTAACAGCGGGGAGCTGTTTTTT.

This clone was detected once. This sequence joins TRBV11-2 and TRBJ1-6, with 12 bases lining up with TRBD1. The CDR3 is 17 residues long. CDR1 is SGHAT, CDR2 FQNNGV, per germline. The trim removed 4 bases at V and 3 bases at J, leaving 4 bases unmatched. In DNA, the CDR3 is TGTGCCAGCAGCTCGGGACAGGGGGCAGTCTATAATTCACCCCTCCACTTT. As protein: CASSSGQGAVYNSPLHF.

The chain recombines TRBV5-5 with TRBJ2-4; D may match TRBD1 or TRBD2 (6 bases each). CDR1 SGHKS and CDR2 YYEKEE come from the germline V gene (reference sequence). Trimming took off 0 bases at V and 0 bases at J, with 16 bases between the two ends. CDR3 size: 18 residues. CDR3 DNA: TGTGCCAGCAGCTTGGTATCGTGGGGGGCCCTAGCCAAAAACATTCAGTACTTC. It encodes CASSLVSWGALAKNIQYF.

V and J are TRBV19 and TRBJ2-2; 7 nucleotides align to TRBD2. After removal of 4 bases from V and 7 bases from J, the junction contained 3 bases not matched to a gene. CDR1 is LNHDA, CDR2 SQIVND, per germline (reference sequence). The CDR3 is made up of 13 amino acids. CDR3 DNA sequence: TGTGCCAGTAGTAGAGTAGCGGGCGGGGAGCTGTTTTTT. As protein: CASSRVAGGELFF.

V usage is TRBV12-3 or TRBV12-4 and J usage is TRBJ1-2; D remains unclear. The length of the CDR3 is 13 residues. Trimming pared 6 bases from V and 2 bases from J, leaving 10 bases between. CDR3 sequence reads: CASSYPQNYGYTF. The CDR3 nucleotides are TGTGCCAGCAGCTACCCACAGAACTATGGCTACACCTTC.

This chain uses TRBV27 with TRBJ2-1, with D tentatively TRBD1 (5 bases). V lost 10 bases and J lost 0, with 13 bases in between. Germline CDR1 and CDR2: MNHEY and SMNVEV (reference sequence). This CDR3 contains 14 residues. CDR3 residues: CATYRSGSYNEQFF. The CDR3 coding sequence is TGTGCCACCTACAGGTCCGGCTCCTACAATGAGCAGTTCTTC.

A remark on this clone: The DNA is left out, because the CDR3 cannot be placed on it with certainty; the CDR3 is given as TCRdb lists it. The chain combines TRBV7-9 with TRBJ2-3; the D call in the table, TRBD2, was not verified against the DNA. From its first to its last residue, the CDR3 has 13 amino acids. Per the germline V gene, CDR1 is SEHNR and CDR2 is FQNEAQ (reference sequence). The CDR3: CASSFGAGDTQYF.

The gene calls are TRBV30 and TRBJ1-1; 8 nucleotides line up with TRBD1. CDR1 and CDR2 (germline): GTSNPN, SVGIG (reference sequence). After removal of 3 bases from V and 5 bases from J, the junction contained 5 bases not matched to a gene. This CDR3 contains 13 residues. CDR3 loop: CAWSRGRRTEAFF. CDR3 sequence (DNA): TGTGCCTGGAGCAGGGGGCGGAGGACTGAAGCTTTCTTT.

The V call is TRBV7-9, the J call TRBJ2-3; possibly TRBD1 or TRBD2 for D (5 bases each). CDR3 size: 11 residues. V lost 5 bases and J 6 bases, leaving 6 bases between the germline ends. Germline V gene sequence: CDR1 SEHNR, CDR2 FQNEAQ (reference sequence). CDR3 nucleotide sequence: TGTGCCAGCAGCGGGGGTGATACGCAGTATTTT. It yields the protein CASSGGDTQYF. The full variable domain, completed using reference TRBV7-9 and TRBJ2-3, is DTGVSQNPRHKITKRGQNVTFRCDPISEHNRLYWYRQTLGQGPEFLTYFQNEAQLEKSRLLSDRFSAERPKGSFSTLEIQRTEQGDSAMYLCASSGGDTQYFGPGTRLTVL.

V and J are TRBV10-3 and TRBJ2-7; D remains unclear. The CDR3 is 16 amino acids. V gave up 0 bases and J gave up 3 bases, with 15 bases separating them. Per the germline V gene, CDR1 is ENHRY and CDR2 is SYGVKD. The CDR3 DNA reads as TGTGCCATCAGTGAGTCTAGTTTGGACGGAGTCTACGAGCAGTACTTC. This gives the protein CAISESSLDGVYEQYF.

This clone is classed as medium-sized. CDR3 bases: TGTGCCAGCAGCACAGACCCCAGGGGCTACCAAGAGACCCAGTACTTC. Translating it yields CASSTDPRGYQETQYF. The J gene is TRBJ2-5, the V gene TRBV5-4; D is perhaps TRBD1 (6 bases). The germline V gene has CDR1 SGHNT and CDR2 YYREEE (reference sequence). V shed 4 bases and J shed 0 bases, with 16 bases lying between them. This CDR3 comprises 16 residues.

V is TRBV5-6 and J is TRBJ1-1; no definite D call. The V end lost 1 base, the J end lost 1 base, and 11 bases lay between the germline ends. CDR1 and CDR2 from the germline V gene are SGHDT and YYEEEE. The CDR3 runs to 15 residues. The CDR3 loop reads CASSLFERANTEAFF. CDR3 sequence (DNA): TGTGCCAGCAGCTTGTTTGAACGGGCGAACACTGAAGCTTTCTTT.

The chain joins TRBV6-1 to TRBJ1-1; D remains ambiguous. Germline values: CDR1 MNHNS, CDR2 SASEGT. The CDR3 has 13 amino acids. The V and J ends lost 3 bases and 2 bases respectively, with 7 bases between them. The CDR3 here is CASSDPPNTEAFF. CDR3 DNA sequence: TGTGCCAGCAGTGACCCACCTAACACTGAAGCTTTCTTT.

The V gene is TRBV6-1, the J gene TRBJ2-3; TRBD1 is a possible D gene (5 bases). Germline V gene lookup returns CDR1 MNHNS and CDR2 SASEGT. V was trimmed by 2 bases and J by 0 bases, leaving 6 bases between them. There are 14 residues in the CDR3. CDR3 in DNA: TGTGCCAGCAGTGAACAGGGTAGCACAGATACGCAGTATTTT. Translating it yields CASSEQGSTDTQYF.